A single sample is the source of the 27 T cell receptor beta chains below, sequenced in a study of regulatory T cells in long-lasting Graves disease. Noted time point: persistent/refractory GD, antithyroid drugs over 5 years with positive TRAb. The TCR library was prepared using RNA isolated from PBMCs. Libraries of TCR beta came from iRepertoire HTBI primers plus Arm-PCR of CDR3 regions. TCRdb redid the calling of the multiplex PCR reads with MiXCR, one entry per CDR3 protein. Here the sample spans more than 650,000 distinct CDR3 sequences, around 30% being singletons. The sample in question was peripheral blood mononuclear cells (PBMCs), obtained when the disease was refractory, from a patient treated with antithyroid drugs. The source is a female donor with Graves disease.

DNA for the CDR3: TGTGCCAGCAGTGAAGTGGGACAGGGGTTGTTAAGCAATCAGCCCCAGCATTTT. Translated, it gives CASSEVGQGLLSNQPQHF. The V gene is TRBV6-2 or TRBV6-3, the J gene TRBJ1-5; 10 positions agree with TRBD1. V was clipped by 5 bases and J by 1 base; unmatched bases: 11. In germline, CDR1 is MNHEY, CDR2 SVGEGT. This CDR3 is 18 amino acids long.

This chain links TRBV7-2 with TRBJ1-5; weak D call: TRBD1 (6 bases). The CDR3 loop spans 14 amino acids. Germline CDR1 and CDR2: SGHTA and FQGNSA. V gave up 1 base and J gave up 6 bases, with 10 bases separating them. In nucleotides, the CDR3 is TGTGCCAGCAGCTTAGTCAGGGGTGGTCAGCCCCAGCATTTT. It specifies CASSLVRGGQPQHF.

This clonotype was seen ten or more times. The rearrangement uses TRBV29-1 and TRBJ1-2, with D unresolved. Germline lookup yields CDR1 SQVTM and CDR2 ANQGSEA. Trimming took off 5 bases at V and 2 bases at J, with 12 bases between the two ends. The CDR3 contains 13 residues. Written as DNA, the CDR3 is TGCAGCGTTATGGGCGGACCAAACTATGGCTACACCTTC. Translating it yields CSVMGGPNYGYTF.

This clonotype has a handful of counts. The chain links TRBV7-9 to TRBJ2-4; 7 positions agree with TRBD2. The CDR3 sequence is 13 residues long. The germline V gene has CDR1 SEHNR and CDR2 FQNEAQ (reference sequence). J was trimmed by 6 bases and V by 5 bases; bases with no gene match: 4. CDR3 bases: TGTGCCAGCAGCCCGGGACTATCAAACATTCAGTACTTC. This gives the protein CASSPGLSNIQYF.

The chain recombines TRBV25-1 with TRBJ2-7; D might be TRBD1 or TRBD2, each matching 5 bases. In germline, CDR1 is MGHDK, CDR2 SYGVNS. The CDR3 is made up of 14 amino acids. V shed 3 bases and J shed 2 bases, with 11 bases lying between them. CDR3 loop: CASSDWDGPYEQYF. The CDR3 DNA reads TGTGCCAGCAGTGACTGGGACGGACCCTACGAGCAGTACTTC.

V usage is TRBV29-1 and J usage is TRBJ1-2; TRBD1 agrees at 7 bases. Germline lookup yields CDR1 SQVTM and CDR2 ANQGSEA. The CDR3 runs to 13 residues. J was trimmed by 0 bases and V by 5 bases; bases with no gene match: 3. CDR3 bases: TGCAGCGTTAAGACAGGGCCTAACTATGGCTACACCTTC. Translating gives CSVKTGPNYGYTF.

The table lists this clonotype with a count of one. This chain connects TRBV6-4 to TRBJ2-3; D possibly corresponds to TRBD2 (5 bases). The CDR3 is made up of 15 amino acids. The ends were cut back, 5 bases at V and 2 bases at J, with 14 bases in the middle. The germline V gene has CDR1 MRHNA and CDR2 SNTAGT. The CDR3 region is CASSYRLTTTDTQYF. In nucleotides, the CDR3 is TGTGCCAGCAGTTACCGACTAACTACCACAGATACGCAGTATTTT.

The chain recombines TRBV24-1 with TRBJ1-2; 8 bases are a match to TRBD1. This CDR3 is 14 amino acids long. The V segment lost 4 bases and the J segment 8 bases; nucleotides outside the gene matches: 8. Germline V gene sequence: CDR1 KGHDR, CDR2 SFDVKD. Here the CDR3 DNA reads TGTGCCACCAGTGAGCCCGGGACAGGCGGCGGCTACACCTTC. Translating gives CATSEPGTGGGYTF.

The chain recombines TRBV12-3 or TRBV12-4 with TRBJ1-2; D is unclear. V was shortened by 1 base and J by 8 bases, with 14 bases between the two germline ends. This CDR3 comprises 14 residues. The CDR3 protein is CASSLGSDYGGYTF. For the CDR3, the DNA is TGTGCCAGCAGTTTAGGATCGGACTATGGGGGCTACACCTTC.

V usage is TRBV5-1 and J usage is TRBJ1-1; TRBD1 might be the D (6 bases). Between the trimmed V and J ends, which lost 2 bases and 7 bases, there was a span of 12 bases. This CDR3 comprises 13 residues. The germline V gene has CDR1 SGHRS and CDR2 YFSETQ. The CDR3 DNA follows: TGCGCCAGCAGCTTCCGGACAGACGGTGAAGCTTTCTTT. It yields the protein CASSFRTDGEAFF.

CDR3 loop: CASSSPSGYTGELFF. The CDR3 DNA is TGTGCCAGCAGCTCCCCTAGCGGATACACCGGGGAGCTGTTTTTT. The rearrangement uses TRBV7-2 and TRBJ2-2, with 7 bases identical to TRBD2. The V gene end was trimmed by 4 bases and the J gene end by 3 bases; junction bases not matched to a gene: 5. The CDR3 consists of 15 residues. Looked up from germline, CDR1 is SGHTA and CDR2 is FQGNSA.

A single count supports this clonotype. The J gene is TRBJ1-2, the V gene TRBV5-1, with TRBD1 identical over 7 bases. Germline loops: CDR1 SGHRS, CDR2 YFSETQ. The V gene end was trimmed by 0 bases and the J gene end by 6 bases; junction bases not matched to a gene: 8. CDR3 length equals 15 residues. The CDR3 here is CASSLGYGTENGYTF. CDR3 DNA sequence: TGCGCCAGCAGCTTGGGGTACGGGACAGAGAATGGCTACACCTTC.

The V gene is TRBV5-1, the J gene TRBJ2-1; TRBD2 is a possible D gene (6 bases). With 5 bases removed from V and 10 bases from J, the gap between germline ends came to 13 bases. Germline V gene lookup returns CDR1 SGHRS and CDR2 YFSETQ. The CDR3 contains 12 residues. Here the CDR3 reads CASSRDFGEQFF. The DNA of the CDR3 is TGCGCCAGCAGTCGGGACTTTGGAGAGCAGTTCTTC.

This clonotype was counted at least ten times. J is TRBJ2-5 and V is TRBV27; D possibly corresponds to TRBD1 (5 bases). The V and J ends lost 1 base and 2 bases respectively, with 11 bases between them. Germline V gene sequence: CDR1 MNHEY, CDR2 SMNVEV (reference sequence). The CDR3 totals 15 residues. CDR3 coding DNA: TGTGCCAGCAGTTTATTAGGCAGGGCTCAAGAGACCCAGTACTTC. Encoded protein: CASSLLGRAQETQYF.

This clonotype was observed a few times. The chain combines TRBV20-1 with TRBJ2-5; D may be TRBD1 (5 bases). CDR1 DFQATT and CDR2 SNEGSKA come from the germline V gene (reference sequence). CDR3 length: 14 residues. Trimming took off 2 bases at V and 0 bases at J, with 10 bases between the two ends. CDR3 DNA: TGCAGTGCTAGAAGCAGGGTAAACCAAGAGACCCAGTACTTC. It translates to CSARSRVNQETQYF.

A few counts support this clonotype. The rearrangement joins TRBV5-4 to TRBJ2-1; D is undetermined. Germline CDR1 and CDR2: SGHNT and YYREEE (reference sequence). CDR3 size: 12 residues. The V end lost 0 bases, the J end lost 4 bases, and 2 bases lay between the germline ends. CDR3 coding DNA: TGTGCCAGCAGCTTGGAGTACAATGAGCAGTTCTTC. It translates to CASSLEYNEQFF. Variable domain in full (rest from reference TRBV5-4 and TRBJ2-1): ETGVTQSPTHLIKTRGQQVTLRCSSQSGHNTVSWYQQALGQGPQFIFQYYREEENGRGNFPPRFSGLQFPNYSSELNVNALELDDSALYLCASSLEYNEQFFGPGTRLTVL.

CDR3 sequence: CATSRENPGGKAFF. The CDR3 nucleotides read TGTGCCACCAGCAGAGAGAATCCCGGGGGGAAAGCTTTCTTT. This rearrangement joins TRBV15 to TRBJ1-1; the D gene is possibly TRBD1 (5 bases). The CDR3 loop spans 14 amino acids. Trimming stripped 0 bases from V and 9 bases from J, with 14 bases between. Germline V lookup: CDR1 LNHNV, CDR2 YYDKDF (reference sequence). Full variable domain (missing parts from reference TRBV15 and TRBJ1-1): DAMVIQNPRYQVTQFGKPVTLSCSQTLNHNVMYWYQQKSSQAPKLLFHYYDKDFNNEADTPDNFQSRRPNTSFCFLDIRSPGLGDTAMYLCATSRENPGGKAFFGQGTRLTVV.

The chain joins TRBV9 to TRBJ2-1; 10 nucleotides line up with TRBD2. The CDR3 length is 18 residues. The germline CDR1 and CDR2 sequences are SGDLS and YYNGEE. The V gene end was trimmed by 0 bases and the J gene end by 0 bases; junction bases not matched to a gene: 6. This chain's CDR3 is CASSVVGLALSSYNEQFF. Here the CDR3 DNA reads TGTGCCAGCAGCGTAGTGGGACTAGCGCTTAGCTCCTACAATGAGCAGTTCTTC.

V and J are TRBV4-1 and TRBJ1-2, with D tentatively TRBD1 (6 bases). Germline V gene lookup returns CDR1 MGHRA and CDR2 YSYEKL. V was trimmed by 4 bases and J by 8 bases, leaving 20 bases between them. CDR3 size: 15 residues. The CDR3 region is CASSPRLDSRGGYTF. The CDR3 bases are TGCGCCAGCAGCCCGCGGTTGGACAGCCGAGGGGGCTACACCTTC.

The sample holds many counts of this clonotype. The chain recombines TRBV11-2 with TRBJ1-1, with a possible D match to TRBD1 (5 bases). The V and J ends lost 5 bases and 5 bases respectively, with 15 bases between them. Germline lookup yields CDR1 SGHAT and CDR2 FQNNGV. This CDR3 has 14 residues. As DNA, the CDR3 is TGTGCCAGCAGCGCTAAAGTTGGGGGAACTGAAGCTTTCTTT. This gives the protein CASSAKVGGTEAFF.

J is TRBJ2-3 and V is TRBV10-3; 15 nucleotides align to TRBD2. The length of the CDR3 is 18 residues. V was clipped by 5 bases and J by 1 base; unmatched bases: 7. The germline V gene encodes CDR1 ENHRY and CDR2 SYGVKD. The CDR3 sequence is CAISTGTSGRLGTDTQYF. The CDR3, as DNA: TGTGCCATCAGTACAGGGACTAGCGGGAGGCTTGGCACAGATACGCAGTATTTT.

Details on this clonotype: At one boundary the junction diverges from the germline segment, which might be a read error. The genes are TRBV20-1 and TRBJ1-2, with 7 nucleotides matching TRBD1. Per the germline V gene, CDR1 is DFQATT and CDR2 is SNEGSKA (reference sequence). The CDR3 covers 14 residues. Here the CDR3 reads CSARDTGTDYGSGF. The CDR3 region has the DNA TGCAGTGCTAGAGACACTGGGACAGACTATGGCTCGGGCTTC.

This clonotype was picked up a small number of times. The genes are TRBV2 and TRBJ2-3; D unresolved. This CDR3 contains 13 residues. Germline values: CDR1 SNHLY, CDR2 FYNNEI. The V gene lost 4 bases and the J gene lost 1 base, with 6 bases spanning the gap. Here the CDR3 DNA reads TGTGCCAGCAGTGGTACTCGCACAGATACGCAGTATTTT. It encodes CASSGTRTDTQYF.

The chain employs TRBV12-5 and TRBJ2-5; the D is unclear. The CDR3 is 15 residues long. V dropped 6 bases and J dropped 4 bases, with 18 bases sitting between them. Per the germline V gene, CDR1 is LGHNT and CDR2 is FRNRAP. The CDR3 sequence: CASGAVDSLGETQYF. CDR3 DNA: TGTGCTAGTGGCGCCGTCGACTCTCTGGGAGAGACCCAGTACTTC.

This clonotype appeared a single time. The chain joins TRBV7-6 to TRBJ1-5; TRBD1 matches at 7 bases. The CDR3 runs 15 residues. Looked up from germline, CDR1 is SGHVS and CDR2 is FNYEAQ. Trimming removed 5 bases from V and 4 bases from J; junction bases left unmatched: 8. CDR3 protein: CASSPGQAANQPQHF. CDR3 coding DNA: TGTGCCAGCAGCCCAGGACAGGCGGCGAATCAGCCCCAGCATTTT.

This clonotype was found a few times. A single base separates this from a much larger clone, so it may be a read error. The CDR3 loop is CAGSEQVAAYGYTF. In DNA form, the CDR3 reads TGTGCCGGCAGTGAACAGGTGGCAGCCTATGGCTACACCTTC. V usage is TRBV6-1 and J usage is TRBJ1-2; tentatively, D is TRBD1 (5 bases). The CDR3 loop spans 14 amino acids. The germline CDR1 and CDR2 sequences are MNHNS and SASEGT.

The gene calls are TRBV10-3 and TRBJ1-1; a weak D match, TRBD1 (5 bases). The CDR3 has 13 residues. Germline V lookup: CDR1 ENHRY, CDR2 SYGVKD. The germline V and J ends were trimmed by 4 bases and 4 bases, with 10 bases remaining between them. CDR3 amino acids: CAISVGDATEAFF. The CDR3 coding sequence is TGTGCCATCAGTGTGGGGGATGCCACTGAAGCTTTCTTT.